This T cell receptor beta chain is from a study of early T cells in non-severe SARS-CoV-2 infection. Study overall: Investigators sequenced bulk RNA drawn from unsorted whole blood, and chains remained unpaired.

Looked up from germline, CDR1 is MNHEY and CDR2 is SMNVEV (reference sequence). Losses at the gene ends were 6 bases for V and 5 bases for J; bases not matched to a gene: 8. The CDR3 covers 14 residues. TCRdb called the 5' RACE reads again in MiXCR, with one record for every CDR3 protein. The sample lists 70,000 to 85,000 distinct CDR3 sequences, 9% to 15% occurring once. The table lists this clonotype with a few counts. This receptor was obtained from an adult who was a healthcare worker with PCR-confirmed SARS-CoV-2 infection or an uninfected control (not recorded which). The V call is TRBV27, the J call TRBJ1-1; TRBD1 matches at 8 bases. Source material: whole blood. The CDR3 region has the DNA TGTGCCAGCAGCAGGACAGGGATTTGGACTGAAGCTTTCTTT. Encoded protein: CASSRTGIWTEAFF.